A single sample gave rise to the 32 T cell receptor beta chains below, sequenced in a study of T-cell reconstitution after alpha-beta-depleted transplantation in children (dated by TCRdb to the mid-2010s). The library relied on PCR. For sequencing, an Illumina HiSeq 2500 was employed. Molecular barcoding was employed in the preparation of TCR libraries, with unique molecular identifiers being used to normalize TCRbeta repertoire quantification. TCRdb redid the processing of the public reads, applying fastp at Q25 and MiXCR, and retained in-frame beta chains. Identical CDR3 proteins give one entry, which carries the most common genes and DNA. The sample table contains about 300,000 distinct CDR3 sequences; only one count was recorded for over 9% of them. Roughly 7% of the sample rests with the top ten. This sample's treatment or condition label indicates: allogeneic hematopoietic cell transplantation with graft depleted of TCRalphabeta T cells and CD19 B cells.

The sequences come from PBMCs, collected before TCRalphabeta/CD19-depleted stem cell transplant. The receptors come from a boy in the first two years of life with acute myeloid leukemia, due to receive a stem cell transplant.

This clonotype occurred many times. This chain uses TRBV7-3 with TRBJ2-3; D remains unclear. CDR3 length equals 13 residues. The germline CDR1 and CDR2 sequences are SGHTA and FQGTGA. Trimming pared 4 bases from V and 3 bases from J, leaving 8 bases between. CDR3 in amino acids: CASSSGGTDTQYF. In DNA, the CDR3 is TGTGCCAGCAGCTCCGGTGGGACAGATACGCAGTATTTT.

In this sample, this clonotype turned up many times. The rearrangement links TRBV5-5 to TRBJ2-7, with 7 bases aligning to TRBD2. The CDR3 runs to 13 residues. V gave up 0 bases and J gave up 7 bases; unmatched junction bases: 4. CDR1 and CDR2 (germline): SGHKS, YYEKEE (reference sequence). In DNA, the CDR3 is TGTGCCAGCAGCTTGGTACTAGCGCCAGAGCAGTACTTC. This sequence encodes CASSLVLAPEQYF.

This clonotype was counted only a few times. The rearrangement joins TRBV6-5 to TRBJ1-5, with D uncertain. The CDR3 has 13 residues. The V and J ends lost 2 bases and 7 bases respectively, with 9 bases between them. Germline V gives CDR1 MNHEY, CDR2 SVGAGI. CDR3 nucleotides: TGTGCCAGCAGTTACGAGACCCGCCAGCCCCAGCATTTT. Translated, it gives CASSYETRQPQHF.

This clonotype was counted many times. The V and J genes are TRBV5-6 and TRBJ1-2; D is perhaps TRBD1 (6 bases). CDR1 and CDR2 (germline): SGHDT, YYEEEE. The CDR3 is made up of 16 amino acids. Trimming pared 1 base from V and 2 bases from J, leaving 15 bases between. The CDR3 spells CASSLNQGQFNYGYTF. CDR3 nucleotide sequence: TGTGCCAGCAGCTTGAATCAAGGACAGTTCAACTATGGCTACACCTTC.

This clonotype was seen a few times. This CDR3 is CASSHDRGWAGANVLTF. The CDR3 nucleotides read TGTGCCAGCAGCCATGACAGGGGGTGGGCTGGGGCCAACGTCCTGACTTTC. The J gene is TRBJ2-6, the V gene TRBV11-1; TRBD1 matches 9 bases. J gave up 2 bases and V 5 bases, and 7 bases lay outside the gene matches. This CDR3 is built from 17 residues. Germline V lookup: CDR1 SGHAT, CDR2 FQDESV (reference sequence).

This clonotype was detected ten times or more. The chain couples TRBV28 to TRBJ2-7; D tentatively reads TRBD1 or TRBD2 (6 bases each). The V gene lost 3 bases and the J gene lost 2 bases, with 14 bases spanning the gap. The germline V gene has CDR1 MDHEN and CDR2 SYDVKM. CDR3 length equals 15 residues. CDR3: CASSLWAGTTYEQYF. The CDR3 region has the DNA TGTGCCAGCAGTTTGTGGGCGGGGACAACCTACGAGCAGTACTTC.

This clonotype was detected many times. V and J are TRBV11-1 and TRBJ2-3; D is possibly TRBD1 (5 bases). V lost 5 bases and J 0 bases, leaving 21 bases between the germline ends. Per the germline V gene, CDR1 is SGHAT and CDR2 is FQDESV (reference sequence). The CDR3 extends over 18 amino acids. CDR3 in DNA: TGTGCCAGCAGCCCCCCCCCAAAGGGGAAACCTAGCACAGATACGCAGTATTTT. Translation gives CASSPPPKGKPSTDTQYF.

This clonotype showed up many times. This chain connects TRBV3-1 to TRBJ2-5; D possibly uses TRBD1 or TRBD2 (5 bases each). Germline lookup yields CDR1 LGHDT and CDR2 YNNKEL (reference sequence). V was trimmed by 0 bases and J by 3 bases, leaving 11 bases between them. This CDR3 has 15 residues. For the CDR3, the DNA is TGTGCCAGCAGCCAAGATTGGGACGGGGAAGAGACCCAGTACTTC. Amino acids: CASSQDWDGEETQYF.

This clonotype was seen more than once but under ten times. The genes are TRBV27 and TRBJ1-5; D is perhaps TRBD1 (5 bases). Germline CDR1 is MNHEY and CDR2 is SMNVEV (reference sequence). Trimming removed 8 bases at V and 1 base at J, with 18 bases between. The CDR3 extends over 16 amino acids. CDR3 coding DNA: TGTGCCAGCCGACTTGGACACGAACACAGCAATCAGCCCCAGCATTTT. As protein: CASRLGHEHSNQPQHF.

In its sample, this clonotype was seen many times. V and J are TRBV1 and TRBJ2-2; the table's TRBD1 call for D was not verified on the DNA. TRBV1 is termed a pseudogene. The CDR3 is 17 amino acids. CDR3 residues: CTSSQSGQGGEGGELFF. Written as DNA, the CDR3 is TGCACCAGCAGCCAATCAGGACAGGGAGGAGAGGGCGGGGAGCTGTTTTTT.

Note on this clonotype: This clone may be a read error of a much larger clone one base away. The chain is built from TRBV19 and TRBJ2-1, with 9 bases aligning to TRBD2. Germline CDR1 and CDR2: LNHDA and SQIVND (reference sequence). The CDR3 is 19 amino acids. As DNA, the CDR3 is TGTGCCAGTAGTACTAGGGGACTAGCCATTCAATCCTCCTACAATGAGCCGTTCTTC. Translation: CASSTRGLAIQSSYNEPFF.

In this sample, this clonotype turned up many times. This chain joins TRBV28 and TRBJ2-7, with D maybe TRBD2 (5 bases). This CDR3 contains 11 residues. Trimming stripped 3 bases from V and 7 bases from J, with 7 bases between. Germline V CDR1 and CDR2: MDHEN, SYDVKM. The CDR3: CASSFREEQYF. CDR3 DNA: TGTGCCAGCAGTTTTCGGGAAGAGCAGTACTTC.

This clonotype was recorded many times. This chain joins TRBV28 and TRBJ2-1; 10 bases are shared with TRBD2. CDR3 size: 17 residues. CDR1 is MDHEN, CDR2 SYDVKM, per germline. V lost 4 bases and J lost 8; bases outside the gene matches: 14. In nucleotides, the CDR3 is TGTGCCAGCAGTTCTCCGTGGTTAGCGGGGGGTTGGGATGAGCAGTTCTTC. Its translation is CASSSPWLAGGWDEQFF.

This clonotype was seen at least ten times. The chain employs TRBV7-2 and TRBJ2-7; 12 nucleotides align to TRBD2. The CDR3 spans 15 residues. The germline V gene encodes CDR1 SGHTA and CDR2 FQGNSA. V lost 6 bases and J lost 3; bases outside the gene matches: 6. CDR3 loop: CASRPTSGSGYEQYF. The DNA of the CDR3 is TGTGCCAGCAGACCGACTAGCGGGAGTGGCTACGAGCAGTACTTC.

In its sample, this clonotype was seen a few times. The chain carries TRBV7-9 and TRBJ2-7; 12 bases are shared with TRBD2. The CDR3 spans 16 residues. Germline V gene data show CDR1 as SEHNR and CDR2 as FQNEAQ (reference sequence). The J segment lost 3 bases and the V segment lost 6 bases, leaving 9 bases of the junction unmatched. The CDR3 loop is CASSITLAGGDYEQYF. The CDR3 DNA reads TGTGCCAGCAGTATTACCCTAGCGGGGGGGGACTACGAGCAGTACTTC.

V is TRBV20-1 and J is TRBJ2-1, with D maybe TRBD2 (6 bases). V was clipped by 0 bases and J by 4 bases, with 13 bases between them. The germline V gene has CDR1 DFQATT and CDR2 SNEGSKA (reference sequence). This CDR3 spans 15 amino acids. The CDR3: CSARDIQGGYNEQFF. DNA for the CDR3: TGCAGTGCTAGAGATATCCAGGGAGGTTACAATGAGCAGTTCTTC.

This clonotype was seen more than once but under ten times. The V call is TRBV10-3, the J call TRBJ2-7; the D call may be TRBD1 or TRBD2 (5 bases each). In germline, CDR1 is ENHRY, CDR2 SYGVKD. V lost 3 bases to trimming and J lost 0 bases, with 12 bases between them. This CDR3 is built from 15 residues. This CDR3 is CAISDSGRDSYEQYF. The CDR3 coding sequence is TGTGCCATCAGTGATTCGGGACGGGACTCCTACGAGCAGTACTTC.

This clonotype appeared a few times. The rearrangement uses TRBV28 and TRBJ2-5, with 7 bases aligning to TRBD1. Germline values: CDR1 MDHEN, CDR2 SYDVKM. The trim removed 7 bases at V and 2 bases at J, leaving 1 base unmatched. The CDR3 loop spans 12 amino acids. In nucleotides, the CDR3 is TGTGCCAGCACGGGACAGCAAGAGACCCAGTACTTC. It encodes CASTGQQETQYF.

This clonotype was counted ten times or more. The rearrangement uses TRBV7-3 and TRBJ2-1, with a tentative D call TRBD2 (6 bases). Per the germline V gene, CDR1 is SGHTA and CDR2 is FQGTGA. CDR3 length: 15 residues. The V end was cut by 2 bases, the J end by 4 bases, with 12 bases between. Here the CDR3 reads CASSLFGSRYNEQFF. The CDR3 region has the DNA TGTGCCAGCAGCTTATTCGGGAGCCGGTACAATGAGCAGTTCTTC.

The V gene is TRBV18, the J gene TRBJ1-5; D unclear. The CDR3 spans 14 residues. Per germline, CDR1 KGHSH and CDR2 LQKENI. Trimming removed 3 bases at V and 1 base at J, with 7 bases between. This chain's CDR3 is CASSPFQSNQPQHF. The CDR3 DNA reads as TGTGCCAGCTCACCCTTTCAAAGCAATCAGCCCCAGCATTTT.

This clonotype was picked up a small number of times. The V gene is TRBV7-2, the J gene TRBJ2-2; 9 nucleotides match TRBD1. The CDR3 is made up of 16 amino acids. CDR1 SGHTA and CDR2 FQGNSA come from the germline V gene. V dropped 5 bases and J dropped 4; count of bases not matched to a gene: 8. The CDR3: CASSQNRGPGTGELFF. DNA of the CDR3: TGTGCCAGCAGCCAGAACAGGGGGCCTGGCACCGGGGAGCTGTTTTTT.

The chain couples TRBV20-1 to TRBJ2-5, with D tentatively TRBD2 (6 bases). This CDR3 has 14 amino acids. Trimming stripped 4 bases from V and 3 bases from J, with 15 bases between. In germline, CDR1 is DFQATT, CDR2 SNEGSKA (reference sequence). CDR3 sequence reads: CSANQGLGKETQYF. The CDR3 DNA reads TGCAGTGCTAACCAGGGACTGGGGAAAGAGACCCAGTACTTC.

The CDR3 sequence: CSARDRGAGGELFF. The CDR3, as DNA: TGCAGTGCTAGAGATAGGGGGGCTGGCGGGGAGCTGTTTTTT. The rearrangement uses TRBV20-1 and TRBJ2-2; either TRBD1 or TRBD2 may fit D (6 bases each). Germline lookup yields CDR1 DFQATT and CDR2 SNEGSKA (reference sequence). Trimming left V 0 bases short and J 7 bases short, with 12 bases between. The CDR3 has 14 amino acids.

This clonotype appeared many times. DNA for the CDR3: TGTGCCAGCACCCTTCCGCAGGGTAATACGTACCAAGAGACCCAGTACTTC. Residues: CASTLPQGNTYQETQYF. The V call is TRBV12-3 or TRBV12-4, the J call TRBJ2-5, with D possibly matching TRBD1 (5 bases). CDR3 size: 17 residues. Trimming removed 7 bases from V and 0 bases from J, with 21 bases in between.

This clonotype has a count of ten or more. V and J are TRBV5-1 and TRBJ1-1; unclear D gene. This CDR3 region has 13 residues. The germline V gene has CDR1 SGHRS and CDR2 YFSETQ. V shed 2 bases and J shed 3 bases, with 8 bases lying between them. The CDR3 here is CASSFGIYTEAFF. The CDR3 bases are TGCGCCAGCAGCTTCGGGATTTACACTGAAGCTTTCTTT.

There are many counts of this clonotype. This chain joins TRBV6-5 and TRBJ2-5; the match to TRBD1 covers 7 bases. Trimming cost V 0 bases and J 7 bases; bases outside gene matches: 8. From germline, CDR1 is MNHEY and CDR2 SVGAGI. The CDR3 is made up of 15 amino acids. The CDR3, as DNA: TGTGCCAGCAGTTACTCAACCAGGGGGAAGGGGACCCAGTACTTC. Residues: CASSYSTRGKGTQYF.

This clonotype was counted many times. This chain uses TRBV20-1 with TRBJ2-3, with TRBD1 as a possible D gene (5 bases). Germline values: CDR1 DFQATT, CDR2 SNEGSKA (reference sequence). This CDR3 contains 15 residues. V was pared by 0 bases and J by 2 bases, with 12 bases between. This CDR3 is CSARDRVASTDTQYF. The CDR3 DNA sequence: TGCAGTGCTAGAGACAGGGTGGCCTCCACAGATACGCAGTATTTT.

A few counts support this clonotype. The CDR3 coding sequence is TGTGCCAGCAGCCCTCACAGGGACACCGGGGAGCTGTTTTTT. Translation: CASSPHRDTGELFF. This chain connects TRBV7-2 to TRBJ2-2; D may be TRBD1 (6 bases). The germline V and J ends were trimmed by 5 bases and 3 bases, with 10 bases remaining between them. Germline CDR1 and CDR2: SGHTA and FQGNSA. The CDR3 spans 14 residues. The variable domain in full, completed from reference TRBV7-2 and TRBJ2-2, reads GAGVSQSPSNKVTEKGKDVELRCDPISGHTALYWYRQSLGQGLEFLIYFQGNSAPDKSGLPSDRFSAERTGGSVSTLTIQRTQQEDSAVYLCASSPHRDTGELFFGEGSRLTVL.

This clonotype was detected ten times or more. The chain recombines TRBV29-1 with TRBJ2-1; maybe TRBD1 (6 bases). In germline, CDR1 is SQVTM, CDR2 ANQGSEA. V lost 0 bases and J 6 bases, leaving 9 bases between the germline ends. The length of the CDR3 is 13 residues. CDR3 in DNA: TGCAGCGTTGAAGAAAACAGGGCCAATGAGCAGTTCTTC. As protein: CSVEENRANEQFF.

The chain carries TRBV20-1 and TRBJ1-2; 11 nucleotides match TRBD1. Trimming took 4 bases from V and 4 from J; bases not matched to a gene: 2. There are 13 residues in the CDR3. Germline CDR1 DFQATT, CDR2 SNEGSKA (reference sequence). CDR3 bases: TGCAGTGCTAAGGACAGGGGGCTCTATGGCTACACCTTC. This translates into CSAKDRGLYGYTF.

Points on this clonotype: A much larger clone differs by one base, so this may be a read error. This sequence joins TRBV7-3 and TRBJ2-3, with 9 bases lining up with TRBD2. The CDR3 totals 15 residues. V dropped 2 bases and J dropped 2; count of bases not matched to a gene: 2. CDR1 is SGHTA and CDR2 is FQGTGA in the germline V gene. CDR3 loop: CASSLLAGTTDTQYF. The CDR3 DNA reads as TGTGCCAGCAGCTTACTAGCGGGGACCACAGATACGCAGTATTTT.

The CDR3 DNA follows: TGTGCCAGCAGTTTAGCCTCGAACTATGGCTACACCTTC. Amino acid sequence: CASSLASNYGYTF. The genes are TRBV27 and TRBJ1-2; D is uncertain. Trimming shortened V by 2 bases and J by 2 bases, and 6 bases separated the two germline ends. This CDR3 region has 13 residues. In germline, CDR1 is MNHEY, CDR2 SMNVEV (reference sequence).